The table lists the clone carrying this T cell receptor (beta chain) with many counts. Its antigen is still unknown. This sample is part of a study of T-cell reconstitution after alpha-beta-depleted transplantation in children. Overall study findings and caveats: From newly produced T cells came most of the T-cell counts and diversity one year after transplant. Reported findings indicate that, about two months after transplant, alpha-beta T cells came from several hundred expanded clones, which were derived from non-depleted graft cells.

Germline CDR1 is MNHEY and CDR2 is SMNVEV (reference sequence). Deletions cut 0 bases from V and 6 bases from J, with 15 bases between. CDR3 length: 15 amino acids. Researchers prepared the TCRbeta library using unique molecular identifiers, the study reports. TCRdb redid the calling of the PCR reads with MiXCR, one entry per CDR3 protein. The table shows over 90,000 distinct CDR3 sequences, with 7.5% to 9% occurring only once. The sample here was PBMCs, taken before TCRalphabeta/CD19-depleted stem cell transplant. The source of this sequence is a boy younger than 10 with acute lymphoblastic leukemia, due to receive a stem cell transplant. The J gene is TRBJ2-7, the V gene TRBV27; D might be TRBD1 (6 bases). DNA of the CDR3: TGTGCCAGCAGTTTATCAACAAGCAGGGGCGTCGAGCAGTACTTC. As protein: CASSLSTSRGVEQYF.